This T cell receptor (beta chain) originates from a study of blood T cell repertoires in COVID-19. TCRdb's table, derived via immunoSEQ multiplex PCR, lists solely in-frame clones and lacks some. The sample holds tens of thousands of clones, about nine tenths seen once. This clone is a singleton in its sample. The J segment lost 9 bases and the V segment lost 5 bases, leaving 7 bases of the junction unmatched. The CDR3 totals 14 residues. Germline loops: CDR1 MGHDK, CDR2 SYGVNS. This rearrangement joins TRBV25-1 to TRBJ1-6; 7 bases agree with TRBD1. The clonotype was recovered from a woman of 80 years or more with acute or convalescent COVID-19. The sample consisted of peripheral blood. The DNA for the CDR3 is TGTGCCAGCAGTCCCCACAGGGGTGGTTCACCCCTCCACTTT. Protein sequence: CASSPHRGGSPLHF.